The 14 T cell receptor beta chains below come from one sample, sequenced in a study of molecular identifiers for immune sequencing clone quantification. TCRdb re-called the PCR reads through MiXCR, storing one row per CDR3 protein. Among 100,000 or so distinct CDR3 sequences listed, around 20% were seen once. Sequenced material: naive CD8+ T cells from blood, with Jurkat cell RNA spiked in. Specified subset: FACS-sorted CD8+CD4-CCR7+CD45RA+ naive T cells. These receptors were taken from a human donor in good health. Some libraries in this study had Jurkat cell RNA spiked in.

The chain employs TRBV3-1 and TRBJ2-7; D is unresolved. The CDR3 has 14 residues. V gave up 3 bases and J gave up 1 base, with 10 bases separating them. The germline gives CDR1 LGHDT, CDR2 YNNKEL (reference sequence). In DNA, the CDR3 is TGTGCCAGCAGCCAGTTCGGAAGGTCCTACGAGCAGTACTTC. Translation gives CASSQFGRSYEQYF.

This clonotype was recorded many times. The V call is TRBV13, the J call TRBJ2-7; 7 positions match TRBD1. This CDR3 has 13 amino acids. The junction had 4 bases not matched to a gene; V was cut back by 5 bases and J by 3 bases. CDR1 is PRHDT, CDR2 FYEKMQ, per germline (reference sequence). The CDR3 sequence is CASSTRDSYEQYF. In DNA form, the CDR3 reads TGTGCCAGCAGCACCCGGGACAGCTACGAGCAGTACTTC.

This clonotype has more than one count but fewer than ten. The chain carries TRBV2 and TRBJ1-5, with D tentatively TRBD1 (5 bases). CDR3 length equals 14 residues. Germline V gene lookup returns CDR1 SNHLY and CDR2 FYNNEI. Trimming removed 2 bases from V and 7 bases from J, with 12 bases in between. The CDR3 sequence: CASSEQGAGQPQHF. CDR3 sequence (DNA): TGTGCCAGCAGTGAACAAGGGGCAGGACAGCCCCAGCATTTT.

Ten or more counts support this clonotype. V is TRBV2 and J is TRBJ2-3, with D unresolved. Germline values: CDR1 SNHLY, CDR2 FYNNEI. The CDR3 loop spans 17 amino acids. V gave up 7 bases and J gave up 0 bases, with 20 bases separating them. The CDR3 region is CASKLNKQTYSTDTQYF. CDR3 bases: TGTGCCAGCAAACTCAATAAGCAGACCTATAGCACAGATACGCAGTATTTT. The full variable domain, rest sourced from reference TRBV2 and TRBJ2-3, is EPEVTQTPSHQVTQMGQEVILRCVPISNHLYFYWYRQILGQKVEFLVSFYNNEISEKSEIFDDQFSVERPDGSNFTLKIRSTKLEDSAMYFCASKLNKQTYSTDTQYFGPGTRLTVL.

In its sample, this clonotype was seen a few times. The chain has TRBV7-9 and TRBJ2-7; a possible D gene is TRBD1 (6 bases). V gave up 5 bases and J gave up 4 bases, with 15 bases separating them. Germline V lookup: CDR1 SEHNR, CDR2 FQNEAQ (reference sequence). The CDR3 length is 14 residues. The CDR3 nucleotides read TGTGCCAGCAGCACAGGGACAAAAATTTACGAGCAGTACTTC. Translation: CASSTGTKIYEQYF.

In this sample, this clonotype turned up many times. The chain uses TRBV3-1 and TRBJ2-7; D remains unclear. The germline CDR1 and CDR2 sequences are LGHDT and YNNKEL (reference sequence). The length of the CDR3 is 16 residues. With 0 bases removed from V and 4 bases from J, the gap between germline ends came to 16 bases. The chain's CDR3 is CASSQDEGRRIYEQYF. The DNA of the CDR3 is TGTGCCAGCAGCCAAGACGAAGGACGCCGAATATACGAGCAGTACTTC.

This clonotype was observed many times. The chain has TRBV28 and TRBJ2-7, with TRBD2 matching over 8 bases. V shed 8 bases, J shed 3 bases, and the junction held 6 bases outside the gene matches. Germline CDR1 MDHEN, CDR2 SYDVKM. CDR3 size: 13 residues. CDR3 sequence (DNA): TGTGCCAGCCGGGGAGCGGGAGTCTACGAGCAGTACTTC. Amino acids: CASRGAGVYEQYF.

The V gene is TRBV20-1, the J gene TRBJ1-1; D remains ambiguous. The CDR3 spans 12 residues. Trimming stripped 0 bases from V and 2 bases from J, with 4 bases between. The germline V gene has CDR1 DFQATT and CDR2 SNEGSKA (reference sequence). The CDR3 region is CSAREGNTEAFF. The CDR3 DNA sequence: TGCAGTGCTAGAGAGGGTAACACTGAAGCTTTCTTT.

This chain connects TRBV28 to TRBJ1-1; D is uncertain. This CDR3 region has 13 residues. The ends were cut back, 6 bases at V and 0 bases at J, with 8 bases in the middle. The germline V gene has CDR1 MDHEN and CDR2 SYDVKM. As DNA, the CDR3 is TGTGCCAGCAGCTACAACATGAACACTGAAGCTTTCTTT. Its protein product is CASSYNMNTEAFF.

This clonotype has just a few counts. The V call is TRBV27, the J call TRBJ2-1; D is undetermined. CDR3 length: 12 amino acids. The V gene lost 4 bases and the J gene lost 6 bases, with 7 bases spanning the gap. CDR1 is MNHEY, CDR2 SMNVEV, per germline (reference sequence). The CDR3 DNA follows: TGTGCCAGCAGTTCGGCGGCCAATGAGCAGTTCTTC. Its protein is CASSSAANEQFF.

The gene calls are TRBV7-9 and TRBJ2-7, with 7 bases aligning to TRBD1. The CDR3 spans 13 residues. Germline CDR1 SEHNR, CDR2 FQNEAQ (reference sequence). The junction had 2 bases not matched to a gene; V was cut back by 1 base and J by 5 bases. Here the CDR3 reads CASSLDRGHEQYF. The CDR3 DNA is TGTGCCAGCAGCTTAGACAGGGGCCACGAGCAGTACTTC.

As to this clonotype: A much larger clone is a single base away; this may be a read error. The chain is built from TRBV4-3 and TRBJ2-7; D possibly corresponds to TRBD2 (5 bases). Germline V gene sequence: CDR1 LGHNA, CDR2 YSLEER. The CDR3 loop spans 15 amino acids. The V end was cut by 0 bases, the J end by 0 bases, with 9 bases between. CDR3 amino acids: CASSQERDSSYEQYF. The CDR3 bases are TGCGCCAGCAGCCAAGAACGGGATTCCTCCTACGAGCAGTACTTC.

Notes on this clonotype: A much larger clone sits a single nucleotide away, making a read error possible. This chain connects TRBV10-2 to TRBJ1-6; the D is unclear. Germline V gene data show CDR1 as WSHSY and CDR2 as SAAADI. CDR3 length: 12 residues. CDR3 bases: TGCGCCTGCAGTGAGGATAATTCACCCCTCCACTTT. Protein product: CACSEDNSPLHF.

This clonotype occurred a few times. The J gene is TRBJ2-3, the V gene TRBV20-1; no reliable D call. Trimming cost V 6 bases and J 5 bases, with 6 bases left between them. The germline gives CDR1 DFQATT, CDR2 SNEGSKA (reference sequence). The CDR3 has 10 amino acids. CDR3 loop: CSANGDTQYF. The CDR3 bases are TGCAGTGCAAACGGAGATACGCAGTATTTT.